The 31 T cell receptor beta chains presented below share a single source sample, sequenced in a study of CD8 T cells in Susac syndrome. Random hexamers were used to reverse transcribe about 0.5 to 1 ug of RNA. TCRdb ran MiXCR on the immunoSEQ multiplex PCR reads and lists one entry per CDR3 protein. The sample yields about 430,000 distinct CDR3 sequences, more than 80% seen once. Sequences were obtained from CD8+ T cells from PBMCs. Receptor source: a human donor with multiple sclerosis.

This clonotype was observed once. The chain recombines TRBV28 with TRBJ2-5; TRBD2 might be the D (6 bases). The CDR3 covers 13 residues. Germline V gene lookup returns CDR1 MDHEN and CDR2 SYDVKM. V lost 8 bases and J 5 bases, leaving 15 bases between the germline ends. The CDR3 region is CASWRSGRETQYF. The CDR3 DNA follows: TGTGCCAGCTGGAGGTCAGGGAGGGAGACCCAGTACTTC.

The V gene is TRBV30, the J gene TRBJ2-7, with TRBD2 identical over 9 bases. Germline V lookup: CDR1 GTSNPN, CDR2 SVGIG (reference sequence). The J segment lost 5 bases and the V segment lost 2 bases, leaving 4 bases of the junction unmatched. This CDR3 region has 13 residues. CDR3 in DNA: TGTGCCTGGAGTCTAGCGGGGTCCCACGAGCAGTACTTC. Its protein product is CAWSLAGSHEQYF.

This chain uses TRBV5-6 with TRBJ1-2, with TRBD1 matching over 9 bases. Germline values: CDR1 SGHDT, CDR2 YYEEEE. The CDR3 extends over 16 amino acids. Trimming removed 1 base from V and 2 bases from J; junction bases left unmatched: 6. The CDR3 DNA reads TGTGCCAGCAGCTTGCGAGGACAGGGGCCAAACTATGGCTACACCTTC. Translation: CASSLRGQGPNYGYTF.

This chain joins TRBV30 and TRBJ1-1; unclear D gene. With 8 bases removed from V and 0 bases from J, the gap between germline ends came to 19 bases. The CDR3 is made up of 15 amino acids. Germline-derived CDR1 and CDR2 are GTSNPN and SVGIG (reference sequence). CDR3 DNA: TGTGCCCACTTCCGGGCAGCTGCCATGAACACTGAAGCTTTCTTT. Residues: CAHFRAAAMNTEAFF.

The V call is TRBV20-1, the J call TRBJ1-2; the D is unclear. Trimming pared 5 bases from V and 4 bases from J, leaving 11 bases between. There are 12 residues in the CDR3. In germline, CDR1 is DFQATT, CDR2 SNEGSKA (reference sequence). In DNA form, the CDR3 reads TGCAGTGCTCTGGGCAGGATCTATGGCTACACCTTC. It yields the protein CSALGRIYGYTF.

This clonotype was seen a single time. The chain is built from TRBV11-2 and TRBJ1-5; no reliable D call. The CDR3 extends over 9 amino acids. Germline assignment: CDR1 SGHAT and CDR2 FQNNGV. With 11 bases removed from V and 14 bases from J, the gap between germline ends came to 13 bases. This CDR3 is CADQGPKHF. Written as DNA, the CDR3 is TGTGCCGATCAAGGTCCCAAGCATTTT.

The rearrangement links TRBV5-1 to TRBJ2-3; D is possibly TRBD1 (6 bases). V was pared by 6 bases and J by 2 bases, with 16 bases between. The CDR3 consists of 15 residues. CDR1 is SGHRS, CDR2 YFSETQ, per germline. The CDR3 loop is CASNKGQTDTDTQYF. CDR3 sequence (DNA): TGCGCCAGCAATAAAGGACAGACGGACACAGATACGCAGTATTTT. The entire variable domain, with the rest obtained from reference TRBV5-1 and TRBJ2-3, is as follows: KAGVTQTPRYLIKTRGQQVTLSCSPISGHRSVSWYQQTPGQGLQFLFEYFSETQRNKGNFPGRFSGRQFSNSRSEMNVSTLELGDSALYLCASNKGQTDTDTQYFGPGTRLTVL.

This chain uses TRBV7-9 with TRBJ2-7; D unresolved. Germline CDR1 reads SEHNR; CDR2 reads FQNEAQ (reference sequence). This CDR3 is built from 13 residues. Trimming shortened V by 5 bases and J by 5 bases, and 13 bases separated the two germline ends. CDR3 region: CASSPVNSDEQYF. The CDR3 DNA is TGTGCCAGCAGCCCCGTTAACTCGGACGAGCAGTACTTC.

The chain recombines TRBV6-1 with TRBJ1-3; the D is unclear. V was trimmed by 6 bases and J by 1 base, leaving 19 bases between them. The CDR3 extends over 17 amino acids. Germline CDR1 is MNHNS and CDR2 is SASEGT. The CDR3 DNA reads TGTGCCAGCAGCGAGGTCACGGGTGGGTTTTCTGGAAACACCATATATTTT. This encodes CASSEVTGGFSGNTIYF.

The CDR3 sequence: CAWSVGFFYEQYF. The CDR3 coding sequence is TGTGCCTGGAGTGTTGGATTCTTCTACGAGCAGTACTTC. The gene calls are TRBV30 and TRBJ2-7; D gene uncertain. CDR3 length: 13 residues. The V end lost 0 bases, the J end lost 3 bases, and 9 bases lay between the germline ends. The germline V gene encodes CDR1 GTSNPN and CDR2 SVGIG (reference sequence). The full variable domain, in which reference TRBV30 and TRBJ2-7 provide the parts outside the CDR3, is SQTIHQWPATLVQPVGSPLSLECTVEGTSNPNLYWYRQAAGRGLQLLFYSVGIGQISSEVPQNLSASRPQDRQFILSSKKLLLSDSGFYLCAWSVGFFYEQYFGPGTRLTVT.

The CDR3 region has the DNA TGTGCCTGGAGGCCAGCCGGGCAGAACACTGAAGCTTTCTTT. Translation: CAWRPAGQNTEAFF. The chain is built from TRBV30 and TRBJ1-1; no definite D call. Trimming shortened V by 3 bases and J by 1 base, and 12 bases separated the two germline ends. The CDR3 spans 14 residues. Germline loops: CDR1 GTSNPN, CDR2 SVGIG (reference sequence). Supplemented by reference TRBV30 and TRBJ1-1, the full variable domain reads SQTIHQWPATLVQPVGSPLSLECTVEGTSNPNLYWYRQAAGRGLQLLFYSVGIGQISSEVPQNLSASRPQDRQFILSSKKLLLSDSGFYLCAWRPAGQNTEAFFGQGTRLTVV.

The CDR3: CASSLLDGDRDEQFF. The CDR3 nucleotides read TGTGCCAGCAGCTTGCTGGACGGGGATAGGGATGAGCAGTTCTTC. The chain combines TRBV5-4 with TRBJ2-1, with D perhaps matching TRBD2 (5 bases). The CDR3 length is 15 residues. V was pared by 1 base and J by 8 bases, with 16 bases between. Germline V CDR1 and CDR2: SGHNT, YYREEE (reference sequence). Combining the CDR3 with reference TRBV5-4 and TRBJ2-1 gives the whole variable domain ETGVTQSPTHLIKTRGQQVTLRCSSQSGHNTVSWYQQALGQGPQFIFQYYREEENGRGNFPPRFSGLQFPNYSSELNVNALELDDSALYLCASSLLDGDRDEQFFGPGTRLTVL.

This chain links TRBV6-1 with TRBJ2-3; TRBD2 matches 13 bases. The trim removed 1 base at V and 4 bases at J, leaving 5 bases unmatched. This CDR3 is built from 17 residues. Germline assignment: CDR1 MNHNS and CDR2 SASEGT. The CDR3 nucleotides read TGTGCCAGCAGTGAAGAAGGAGGGACTAGCGGGGCAGATACGCAGTATTTT. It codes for CASSEEGGTSGADTQYF.

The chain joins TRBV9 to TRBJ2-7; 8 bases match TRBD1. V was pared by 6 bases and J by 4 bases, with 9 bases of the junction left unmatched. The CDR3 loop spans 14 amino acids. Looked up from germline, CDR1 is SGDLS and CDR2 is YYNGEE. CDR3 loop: CASTPDREQYEQYF. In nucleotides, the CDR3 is TGTGCCAGCACTCCGGACAGGGAACAGTACGAGCAGTACTTC.

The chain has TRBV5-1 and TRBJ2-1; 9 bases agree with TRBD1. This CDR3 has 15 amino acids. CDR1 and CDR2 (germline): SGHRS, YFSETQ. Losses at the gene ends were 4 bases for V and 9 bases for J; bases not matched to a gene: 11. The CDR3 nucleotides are TGCGCCAGCAGCCTAACGGGACAGGGAACCACTGAGCAGTTCTTC. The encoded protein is CASSLTGQGTTEQFF.

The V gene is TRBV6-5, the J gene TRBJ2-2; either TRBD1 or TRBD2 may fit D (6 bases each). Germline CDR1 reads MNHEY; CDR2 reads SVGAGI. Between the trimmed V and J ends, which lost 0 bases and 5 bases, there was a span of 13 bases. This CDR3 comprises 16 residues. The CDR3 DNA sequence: TGTGCCAGCAGTTACTCGACCGGGGGCCTAACCGGGGAGCTGTTTTTT. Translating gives CASSYSTGGLTGELFF.

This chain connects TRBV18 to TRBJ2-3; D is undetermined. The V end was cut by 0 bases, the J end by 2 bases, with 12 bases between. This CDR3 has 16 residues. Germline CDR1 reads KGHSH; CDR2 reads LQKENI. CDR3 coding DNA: TGTGCCAGCTCACCACCGTCAGAAAAACACACAGATACGCAGTATTTT. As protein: CASSPPSEKHTDTQYF.

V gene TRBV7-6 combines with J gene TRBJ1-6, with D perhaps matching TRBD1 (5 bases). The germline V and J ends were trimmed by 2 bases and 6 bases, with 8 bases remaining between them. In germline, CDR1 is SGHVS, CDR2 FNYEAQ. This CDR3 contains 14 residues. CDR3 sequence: CASSLRGGNSPLHF. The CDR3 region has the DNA TGTGCCAGCAGCTTAAGGGGAGGTAATTCACCCCTCCACTTT.

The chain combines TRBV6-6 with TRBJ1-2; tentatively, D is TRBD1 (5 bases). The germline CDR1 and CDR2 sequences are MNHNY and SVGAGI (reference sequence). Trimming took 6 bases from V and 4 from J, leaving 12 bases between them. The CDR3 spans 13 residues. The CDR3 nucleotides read TGTGCCAGCAGGGGGGGATCCCTCTATGGCTACACCTTC. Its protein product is CASRGGSLYGYTF.

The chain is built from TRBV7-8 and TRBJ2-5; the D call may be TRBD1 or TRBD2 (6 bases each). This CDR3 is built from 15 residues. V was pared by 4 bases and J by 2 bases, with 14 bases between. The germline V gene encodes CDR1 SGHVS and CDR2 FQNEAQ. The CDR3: CASSSTQGRQETQYF. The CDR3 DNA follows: TGTGCCAGCAGCTCCACGCAGGGGAGGCAAGAGACCCAGTACTTC.

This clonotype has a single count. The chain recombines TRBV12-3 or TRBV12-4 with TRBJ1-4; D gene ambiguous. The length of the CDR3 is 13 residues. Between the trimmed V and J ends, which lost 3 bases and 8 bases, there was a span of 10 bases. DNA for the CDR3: TGTGCCAGCAGTTTGACCACCGAAGAAAAACTGTTTTTT. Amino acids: CASSLTTEEKLFF.

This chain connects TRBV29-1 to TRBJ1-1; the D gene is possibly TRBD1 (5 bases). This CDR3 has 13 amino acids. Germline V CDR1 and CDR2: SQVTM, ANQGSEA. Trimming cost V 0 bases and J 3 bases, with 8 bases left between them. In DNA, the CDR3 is TGCAGCGTTGAAGATTGGGGCGACACTGAAGCTTTCTTT. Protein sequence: CSVEDWGDTEAFF.

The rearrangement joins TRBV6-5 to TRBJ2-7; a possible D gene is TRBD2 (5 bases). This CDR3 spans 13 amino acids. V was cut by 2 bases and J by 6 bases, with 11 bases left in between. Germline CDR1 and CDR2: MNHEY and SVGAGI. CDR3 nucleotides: TGTGCCAGCAGTTACGGCGGGTGGAGCGAGCAGTACTTC. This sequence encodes CASSYGGWSEQYF.

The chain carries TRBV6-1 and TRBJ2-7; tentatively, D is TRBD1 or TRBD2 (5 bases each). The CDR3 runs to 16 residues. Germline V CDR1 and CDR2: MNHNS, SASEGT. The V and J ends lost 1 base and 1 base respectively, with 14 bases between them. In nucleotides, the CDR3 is TGTGCCAGCAGTGAAGAGCTGGGGGTGCCTTCCTACGAGCAGTACTTC. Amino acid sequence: CASSEELGVPSYEQYF.

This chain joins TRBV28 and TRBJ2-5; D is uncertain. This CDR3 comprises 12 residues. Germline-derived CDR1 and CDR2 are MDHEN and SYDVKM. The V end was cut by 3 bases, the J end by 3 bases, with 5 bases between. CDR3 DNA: TGTGCCAGCAGTTTTAGTGAAGAGACCCAGTACTTC. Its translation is CASSFSEETQYF.

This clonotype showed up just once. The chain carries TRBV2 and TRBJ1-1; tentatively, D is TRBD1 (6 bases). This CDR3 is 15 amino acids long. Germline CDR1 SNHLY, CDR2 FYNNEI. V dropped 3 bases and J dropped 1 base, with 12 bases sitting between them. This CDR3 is CASSEGGLTNTEAFF. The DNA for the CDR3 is TGTGCCAGCAGTGAGGGGGGGCTGACGAACACTGAAGCTTTCTTT.

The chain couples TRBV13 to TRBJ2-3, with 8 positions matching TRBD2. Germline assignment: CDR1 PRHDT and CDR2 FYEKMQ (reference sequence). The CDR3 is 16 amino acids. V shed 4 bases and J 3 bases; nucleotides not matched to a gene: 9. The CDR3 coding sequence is TGTGCCAGCAGCTCTACAGCGGGAGACGCTACAGATACGCAGTATTTT. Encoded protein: CASSSTAGDATDTQYF.

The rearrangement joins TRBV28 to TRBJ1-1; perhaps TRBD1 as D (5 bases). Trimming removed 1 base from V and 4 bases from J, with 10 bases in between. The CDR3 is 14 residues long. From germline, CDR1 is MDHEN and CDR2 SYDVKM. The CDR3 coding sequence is TGTGCCAGCAGTTTATCAGGGATGGGCACTGAAGCTTTCTTT. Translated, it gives CASSLSGMGTEAFF.

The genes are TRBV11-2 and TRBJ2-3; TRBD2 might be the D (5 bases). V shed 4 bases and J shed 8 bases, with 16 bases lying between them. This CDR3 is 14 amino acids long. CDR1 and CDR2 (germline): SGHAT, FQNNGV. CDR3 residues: CASSYLWTRGTQYF. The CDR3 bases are TGTGCCAGCAGCTACCTCTGGACTCGGGGTACGCAGTATTTT.

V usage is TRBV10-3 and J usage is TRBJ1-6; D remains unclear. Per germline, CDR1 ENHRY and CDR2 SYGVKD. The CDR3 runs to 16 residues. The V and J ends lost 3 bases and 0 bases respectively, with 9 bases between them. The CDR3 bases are TGTGCCATCAGTGACGTGGGGAGCTCCTATAATTCACCCCTCCACTTT. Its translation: CAISDVGSSYNSPLHF.

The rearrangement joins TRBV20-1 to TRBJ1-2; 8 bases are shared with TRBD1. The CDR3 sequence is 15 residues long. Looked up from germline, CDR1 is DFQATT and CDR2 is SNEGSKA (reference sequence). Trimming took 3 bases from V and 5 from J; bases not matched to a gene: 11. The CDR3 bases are TGCAGTGCTAGGACGGCAGGGGGCTTCTTGTATGGCTACACCTTC. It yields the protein CSARTAGGFLYGYTF.